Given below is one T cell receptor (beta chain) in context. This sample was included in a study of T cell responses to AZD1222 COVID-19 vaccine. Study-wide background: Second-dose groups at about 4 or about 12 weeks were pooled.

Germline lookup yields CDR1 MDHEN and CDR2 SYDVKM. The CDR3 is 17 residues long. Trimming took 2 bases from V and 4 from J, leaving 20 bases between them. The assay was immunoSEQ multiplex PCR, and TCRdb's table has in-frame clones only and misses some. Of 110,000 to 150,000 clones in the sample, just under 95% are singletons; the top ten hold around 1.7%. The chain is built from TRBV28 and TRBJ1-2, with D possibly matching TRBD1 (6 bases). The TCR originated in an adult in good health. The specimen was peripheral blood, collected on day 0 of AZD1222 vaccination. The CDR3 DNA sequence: TGTGCCAGCAGTTTAGGTACTGGGCGGGGGCGCAGCTATGGCTACACCTTC. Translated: CASSLGTGRGRSYGYTF.